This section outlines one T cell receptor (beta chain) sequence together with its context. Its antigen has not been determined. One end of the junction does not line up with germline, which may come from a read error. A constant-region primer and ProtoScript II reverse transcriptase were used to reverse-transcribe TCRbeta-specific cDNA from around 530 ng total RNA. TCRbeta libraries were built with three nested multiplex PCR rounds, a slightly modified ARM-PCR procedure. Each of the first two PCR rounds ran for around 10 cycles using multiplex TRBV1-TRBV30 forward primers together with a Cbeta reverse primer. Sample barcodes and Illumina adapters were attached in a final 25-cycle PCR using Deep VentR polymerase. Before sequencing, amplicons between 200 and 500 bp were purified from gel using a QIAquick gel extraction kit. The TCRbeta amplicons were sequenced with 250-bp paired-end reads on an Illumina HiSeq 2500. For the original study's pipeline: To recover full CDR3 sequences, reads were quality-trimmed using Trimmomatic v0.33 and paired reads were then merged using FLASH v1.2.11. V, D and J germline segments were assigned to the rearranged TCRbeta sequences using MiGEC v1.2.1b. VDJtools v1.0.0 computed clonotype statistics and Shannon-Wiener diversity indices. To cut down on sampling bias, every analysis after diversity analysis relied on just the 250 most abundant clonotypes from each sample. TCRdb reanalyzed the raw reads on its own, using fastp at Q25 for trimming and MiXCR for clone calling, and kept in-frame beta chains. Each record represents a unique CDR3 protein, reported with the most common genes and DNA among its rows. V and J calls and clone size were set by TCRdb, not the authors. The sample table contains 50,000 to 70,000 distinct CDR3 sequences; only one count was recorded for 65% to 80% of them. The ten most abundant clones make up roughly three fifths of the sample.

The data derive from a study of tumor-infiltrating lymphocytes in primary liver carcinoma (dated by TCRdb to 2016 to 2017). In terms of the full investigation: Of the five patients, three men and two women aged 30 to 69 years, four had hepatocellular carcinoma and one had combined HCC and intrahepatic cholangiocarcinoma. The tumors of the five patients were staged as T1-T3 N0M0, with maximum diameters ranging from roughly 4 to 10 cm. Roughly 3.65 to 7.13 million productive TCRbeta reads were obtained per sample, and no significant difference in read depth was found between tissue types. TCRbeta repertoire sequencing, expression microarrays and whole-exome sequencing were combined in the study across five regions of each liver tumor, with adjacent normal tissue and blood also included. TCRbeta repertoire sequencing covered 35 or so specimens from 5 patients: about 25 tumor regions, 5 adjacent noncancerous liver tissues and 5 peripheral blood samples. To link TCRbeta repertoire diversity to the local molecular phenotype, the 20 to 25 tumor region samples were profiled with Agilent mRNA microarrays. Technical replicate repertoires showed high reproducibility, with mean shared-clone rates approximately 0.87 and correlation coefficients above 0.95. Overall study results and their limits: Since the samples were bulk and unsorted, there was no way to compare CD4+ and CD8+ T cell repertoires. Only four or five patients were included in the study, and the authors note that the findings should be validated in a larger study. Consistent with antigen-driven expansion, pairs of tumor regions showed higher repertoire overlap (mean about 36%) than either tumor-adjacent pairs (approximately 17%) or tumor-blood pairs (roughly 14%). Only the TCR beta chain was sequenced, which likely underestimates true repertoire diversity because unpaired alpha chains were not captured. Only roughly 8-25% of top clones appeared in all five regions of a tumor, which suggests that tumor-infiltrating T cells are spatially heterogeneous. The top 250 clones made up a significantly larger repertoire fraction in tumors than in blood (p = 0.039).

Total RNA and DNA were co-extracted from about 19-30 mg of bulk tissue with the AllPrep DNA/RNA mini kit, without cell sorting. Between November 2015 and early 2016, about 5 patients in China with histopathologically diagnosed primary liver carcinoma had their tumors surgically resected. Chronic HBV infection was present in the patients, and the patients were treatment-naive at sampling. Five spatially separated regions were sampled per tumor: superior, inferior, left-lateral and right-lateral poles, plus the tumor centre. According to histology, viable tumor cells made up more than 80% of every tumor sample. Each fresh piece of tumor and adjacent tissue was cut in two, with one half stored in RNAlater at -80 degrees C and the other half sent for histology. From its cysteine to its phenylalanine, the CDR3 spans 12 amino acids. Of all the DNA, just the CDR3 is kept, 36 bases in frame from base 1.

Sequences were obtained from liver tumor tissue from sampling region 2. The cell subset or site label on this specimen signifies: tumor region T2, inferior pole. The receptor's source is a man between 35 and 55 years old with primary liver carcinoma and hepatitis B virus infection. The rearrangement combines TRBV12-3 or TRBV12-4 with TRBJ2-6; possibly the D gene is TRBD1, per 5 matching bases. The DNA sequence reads TGTGCCATTCACGTTGGGGCCATCGTCCTGACTTTC. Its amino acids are CAIHVGAIVLTF.